This T cell receptor (beta chain) was observed in a study of T cell responses to AZD1222 COVID-19 vaccine. For the study at large: Second-dose recipients at about 4 or about 12 weeks were treated as one pooled group. Study-wide findings and caveats: There were repertoire samples only from the period after the peak T cell response. Baseline serostatus was positive in only six AZD1222 recipients.

Of note for this clone: Its antigen is undetermined.

Deletions cut 3 bases from V and 3 bases from J, with 17 bases between. Germline values: CDR1 SGHVS, CDR2 FQNEAQ. The length of the CDR3 is 17 residues. TCRdb's table, derived via immunoSEQ multiplex PCR, lists solely in-frame clones and lacks some. Of around 170,000 clones detected, approximately 90% appear once; the ten largest clones hold roughly 0.99%. The TCR comes from an adult in good health. The source was peripheral blood, collected on day 0 of AZD1222 vaccination. The chain is built from TRBV7-8 and TRBJ1-4; no firm D call. CDR3 nucleotides: TGTGCCAGCAGCTTGTCCTTGGACGTAGTTTCTAATGAAAAACTGTTTTTT. Protein sequence: CASSLSLDVVSNEKLFF.